This entry lists 15 T cell receptor beta chains sequenced from one sample in a study of shared clonotypes between healthy human individuals. Naive-designated CD8 cells lacked CD45RO, were positively enriched for CCR7, and omitted terminally differentiated effector memory CD45RA+ cells. Profiling relied on immunoSEQ multiplex PCR, and the TCRdb table lists in-frame clones only, not all of them. Of around 1.9 million clones in the sample, about 93% are singletons; the top ten hold more than 1.5%. The sequencing input was naive CD8+ T cells from PBMCs. The receptors shown here come from a man aged 18 to 30 in good health. Some clones in this sample may be carry-over from other donors' samples.

This chain uses TRBV11-2 with TRBJ2-1; 7 bases map to TRBD2. This CDR3 has 17 amino acids. The V gene's germline CDR1 is SGHAT and CDR2 FQNNGV. V shed 5 bases and J 2 bases; nucleotides not matched to a gene: 12. CDR3 residues: CASSLGTGGSPYNEQFF. CDR3 DNA: TGTGCCAGCAGCCTTGGGACCGGCGGGAGTCCCTACAATGAGCAGTTCTTC.

J is TRBJ2-4 and V is TRBV5-1; 7 nucleotides align to TRBD2. V lost 2 bases and J lost 6; bases outside the gene matches: 14. The V gene's germline CDR1 is SGHRS and CDR2 YFSETQ. The CDR3 runs 17 residues. The CDR3 sequence: CASSLEIAGSFRNIQYF. The CDR3 bases are TGCGCCAGCAGCTTAGAGATAGCGGGCTCCTTCCGAAACATTCAGTACTTC.

This clone appeared once. DNA of the CDR3: TGTGCCAGCAGTTACTCAGGGACGGTATACTACGAGCAGTACTTC. This codes for CASSYSGTVYYEQYF. The V call is TRBV6-5, the J call TRBJ2-7, with D perhaps being TRBD1 or TRBD2 (5 bases each). With 0 bases removed from V and 3 bases from J, the gap between germline ends came to 12 bases. The CDR3 sequence is 15 residues long. In germline, CDR1 is MNHEY, CDR2 SVGAGI.

The rearrangement links TRBV2 to TRBJ1-4; TRBD1 might be the D (5 bases). Germline-derived CDR1 and CDR2 are SNHLY and FYNNEI. The V end lost 2 bases, the J end lost 8 bases, and 21 bases lay between the germline ends. The CDR3 spans 17 residues. The CDR3 nucleotides read TGTGCCAGCAGTGAAAGCGTGTTGACAGAGGCTTGGGAAAAACTGTTTTTT. It encodes CASSESVLTEAWEKLFF.

The V call is TRBV27, the J call TRBJ2-7, with no clear D. CDR1 is MNHEY and CDR2 is SMNVEV in the germline V gene (reference sequence). The CDR3 totals 15 residues. Trimming took off 3 bases at V and 6 bases at J, with 18 bases between the two ends. CDR3 sequence reads: CASSLADAKQGEQYF. The CDR3 DNA follows: TGTGCCAGCAGTTTGGCGGACGCCAAACAAGGCGAGCAGTACTTC.

The rearrangement uses TRBV7-9 and TRBJ2-1; tentative D call: TRBD2 (5 bases). The CDR3 consists of 12 residues. CDR1 is SEHNR and CDR2 is FQNEAQ in the germline V gene (reference sequence). V gave up 8 bases and J gave up 3 bases, with 8 bases separating them. The CDR3 DNA follows: TGTGCCAGCGCCGGGGTCTACAATGAGCAGTTCTTC. Its protein product is CASAGVYNEQFF.

V gene TRBV19 combines with J gene TRBJ1-2; D might be TRBD1 (6 bases). CDR1 is LNHDA, CDR2 SQIVND, per germline (reference sequence). V lost 3 bases and J lost 8, with 19 bases in between. The CDR3 is made up of 15 amino acids. CDR3 nucleotides: TGTGCCAGTAGTATGGCCCTTTACAGGGAAGGCGGCTACACCTTC. Its protein product is CASSMALYREGGYTF.

The V gene is TRBV19, the J gene TRBJ2-1, with 11 bases fitting TRBD2. Germline CDR1 reads LNHDA; CDR2 reads SQIVND (reference sequence). Losses at the gene ends were 5 bases for V and 7 bases for J; bases not matched to a gene: 4. The CDR3 length is 14 residues. The DNA for the CDR3 is TGTGCCAGTAGTCCCTGGACTAGCGGGAATGAGCAGTTCTTC. Translation: CASSPWTSGNEQFF.

The rearrangement uses TRBV7-3 and TRBJ1-1; D not resolved. The germline V gene has CDR1 SGHTA and CDR2 FQGTGA. This CDR3 has 14 residues. The ends were cut back, 5 bases at V and 4 bases at J, with 14 bases in the middle. The CDR3 DNA sequence: TGTGCCAGCAGCCTCACGGGGAGCTCCACTGAAGCTTTCTTT. This encodes CASSLTGSSTEAFF.

This clone has more than one count but fewer than ten. This chain uses TRBV7-8 with TRBJ1-2, with 7 bases that match TRBD1. V shed 5 bases and J 6 bases; nucleotides not matched to a gene: 15. The CDR3 loop spans 16 amino acids. CDR1 and CDR2 (germline): SGHVS, FQNEAQ. In DNA form, the CDR3 reads TGTGCCAGCAGCCCGACCCGACAGGGTAGGAATAATGGCTACACCTTC. As protein: CASSPTRQGRNNGYTF.

As for this clone: Within the sample, other DNA sequences also encode this same CDR3. The chain carries TRBV29-1 and TRBJ2-7; D remains unclear. There are 12 residues in the CDR3. V was trimmed by 1 base and J by 3 bases, leaving 7 bases between them. CDR1 and CDR2 from the germline V gene are SQVTM and ANQGSEA. The CDR3 region is CSVEVRSYEQYF. Here the CDR3 DNA reads TGCAGCGTTGAAGTTCGGAGCTACGAGCAGTACTTC.

The chain employs TRBV6-1 and TRBJ2-7; D is possibly TRBD2 (5 bases). The ends were cut back, 3 bases at V and 5 bases at J, with 14 bases in the middle. This CDR3 has 14 amino acids. Germline V lookup: CDR1 MNHNS, CDR2 SASEGT. CDR3 in DNA: TGTGCCAGCAGTGATGGTCCGGGGTCTAACGAGCAGTACTTC. Residues: CASSDGPGSNEQYF.

Details on this clone: In the same sample, other DNA sequences code for this CDR3. The chain recombines TRBV5-1 with TRBJ1-1, with 7 bases fitting TRBD1. CDR1 and CDR2 (germline): SGHRS, YFSETQ. The V and J ends lost 4 bases and 4 bases, in that order; junction bases with no gene match: 10. This CDR3 spans 15 amino acids. The chain's CDR3 is CASSPDRARGTEAFF. CDR3 nucleotide sequence: TGCGCCAGCAGCCCAGACAGGGCAAGAGGCACTGAAGCTTTCTTT.

The chain carries TRBV13 and TRBJ2-3; the D is unclear. V shed 5 bases and J shed 5 bases, with 8 bases lying between them. Germline-derived CDR1 and CDR2 are PRHDT and FYEKMQ (reference sequence). The CDR3 is 12 amino acids. This CDR3 reads CASSRRLDTQYF. CDR3 sequence (DNA): TGTGCCAGCAGCCGCCGACTAGATACGCAGTATTTT.

V and J are TRBV1 and TRBJ2-3; no check of the table's D call, TRBD2, against the DNA was made. TRBV1 is a documented pseudogene. This CDR3 comprises 20 residues. The CDR3 bases are TGCACCAGCAGCCCCTATAGCGGGAGTGTGGAGTATTACGTTTCAGATACGCAGTATTTT. Protein product: CTSSPYSGSVEYYVSDTQYF.